A single sample gave rise to the 30 T cell receptor beta chains below, sequenced in a study of siplizumab effects on memory and regulatory T cells. This table comes from immunoSEQ multiplex PCR, and its TCRdb copy is limited to in-frame clones, with some not included. The sample records over 95,000 clones, just under 95% being singletons. The sample consisted of non-Treg CD4+ T cells sorted from blood. The receptors here all came from a human donor in good health.

V usage is TRBV5-4 and J usage is TRBJ2-5; D gene ambiguous. The V end lost 0 bases, the J end lost 2 bases, and 11 bases lay between the germline ends. Germline CDR1 is SGHNT and CDR2 is YYREEE (reference sequence). CDR3 length: 15 residues. The DNA of the CDR3 is TGTGCCAGCAGCTTGGAAATAGGACGACAAGAGACCCAGTACTTC. This sequence encodes CASSLEIGRQETQYF.

The gene calls are TRBV6-6 and TRBJ2-7; 8 bases are shared with TRBD2. CDR1 is MNHNY, CDR2 SVGAGI, per germline (reference sequence). With V trimmed by 11 bases and J by 4 bases, 10 bases remained unmatched. CDR3 length: 13 residues. The CDR3 sequence: CACRPSGRYEQYF. In DNA, the CDR3 is TGTGCCTGTAGGCCTAGCGGGCGATACGAGCAGTACTTC.

The CDR3 protein is CASSLWRNTGELFF. The CDR3 nucleotides are TGTGCCAGCAGCTTATGGCGGAACACCGGGGAGCTGTTTTTT. This chain joins TRBV7-3 and TRBJ2-2; D is ambiguous. V gave up 2 bases and J gave up 1 base, with 5 bases separating them. Germline V gene lookup returns CDR1 SGHTA and CDR2 FQGTGA. The CDR3 is 14 amino acids. Variable domain in full (rest from reference TRBV7-3 and TRBJ2-2): GAGVSQTPSNKVTEKGKYVELRCDPISGHTALYWYRQSLGQGPEFLIYFQGTGAADDSGLPNDRFFAVRPEGSVSTLKIQRTERGDSAVYLCASSLWRNTGELFFGEGSRLTVL.

This clone was counted once. The V call is TRBV7-9, the J call TRBJ2-2, with D possibly TRBD2 on 6 matching bases. CDR3 length: 14 residues. CDR1 SEHNR and CDR2 FQNEAQ come from the germline V gene (reference sequence). V was clipped by 10 bases and J by 5 bases, with 17 bases between them. The CDR3 loop reads CANNGGSSTGELFF. The DNA for the CDR3 is TGTGCCAACAACGGGGGATCTTCGACCGGGGAGCTGTTTTTT.

The rearrangement uses TRBV6-1 and TRBJ1-6; unclear D gene. Germline V CDR1 and CDR2: MNHNS, SASEGT. The CDR3 is 17 residues long. The V gene lost 3 bases and the J gene lost 9 bases, with 21 bases spanning the gap. The CDR3 nucleotides read TGTGCCAGCAGTGATGCGACTGGAGGCGTTCTTGGTTCACCCCTCCACTTT. As protein: CASSDATGGVLGSPLHF.

This clone was detected once. The chain carries TRBV7-3 and TRBJ2-1, with 12 bases that match TRBD2. Germline loops: CDR1 SGHTA, CDR2 FQGTGA. Unmatched junction bases numbered 3, after V lost 0 bases and J lost 6 bases. The CDR3 is made up of 16 amino acids. CDR3 nucleotides: TGTGCCAGCAGCTTAACCGGGACTAGCGGGCCCAATGAGCAGTTCTTC. Its translation: CASSLTGTSGPNEQFF. The entire variable domain, with the rest obtained from reference TRBV7-3 and TRBJ2-1, is as follows: GAGVSQTPSNKVTEKGKYVELRCDPISGHTALYWYRQSLGQGPEFLIYFQGTGAADDSGLPNDRFFAVRPEGSVSTLKIQRTERGDSAVYLCASSLTGTSGPNEQFFGPGTRLTVL.

The chain is built from TRBV5-1 and TRBJ2-3, with 9 positions matching TRBD2. With 0 bases clipped from V and 1 base from J, the junction kept 3 bases outside the gene matches. The CDR3 loop spans 16 amino acids. CDR1 and CDR2 (germline): SGHRS, YFSETQ. The CDR3 DNA follows: TGCGCCAGCAGCTTGGCAATAGCGGGGGGCACAGATACGCAGTATTTT. Amino acid sequence: CASSLAIAGGTDTQYF.

On this clone itself: This same CDR3 is encoded by further DNA sequences in the sample. The chain employs TRBV5-1 and TRBJ2-2; 11 nucleotides line up with TRBD2. The CDR3 extends over 16 amino acids. J lost 0 bases, V lost 2 bases, and 0 bases had no gene match. The germline gives CDR1 SGHRS, CDR2 YFSETQ. Here the CDR3 reads CASSLLAGANTGELFF. The DNA for the CDR3 is TGCGCCAGCAGCTTACTAGCGGGGGCGAACACCGGGGAGCTGTTTTTT.

The chain joins TRBV28 to TRBJ1-6; D might be TRBD1 (5 bases). This CDR3 spans 16 amino acids. CDR1 and CDR2 from the germline V gene are MDHEN and SYDVKM. Deletions cut 7 bases from V and 12 bases from J, with 25 bases between. The chain's CDR3 is CASTPLGDAWDKPLHF. The CDR3 DNA sequence: TGTGCCAGCACCCCTTTGGGGGACGCCTGGGATAAACCCCTCCACTTT. The entire variable domain, with the rest obtained from reference TRBV28 and TRBJ1-6, is as follows: DVKVTQSSRYLVKRTGEKVFLECVQDMDHENMFWYRQDPGLGLRLIYFSYDVKMKEKGDIPEGYSVSREKKERFSLILESASTNQTSMYLCASTPLGDAWDKPLHFGNGTRLTVT.

The rearrangement links TRBV7-5 to TRBJ2-5; whether TRBD2, the table's D call, matches the DNA was not checked. TRBV7-5 is recorded as a pseudogene. The CDR3 is made up of 19 amino acids. The CDR3 DNA reads TGTGTCAGAAGCTTAGAAGTTAGCGGGGTTTTATCCATGGGGGAGACCCAGTACTTC. It specifies CVRSLEVSGVLSMGETQYF.

CDR3 bases: TGTGCCAGCAGCGTAGGGTCACAGGGCGGGGAGCTGTTTTTT. Its translation: CASSVGSQGGELFF. V is TRBV9 and J is TRBJ2-2, with D possibly being TRBD1 (6 bases). CDR3 length equals 14 residues. Trimming left V 0 bases short and J 7 bases short, with 10 bases between. CDR1 is SGDLS, CDR2 YYNGEE, per germline.

This clone was observed a single time. The rearrangement uses TRBV15 and TRBJ2-1, with 12 bases matching TRBD2. Trimming cost V 0 bases and J 2 bases; bases outside gene matches: 11. This CDR3 is 20 amino acids long. CDR1 is LNHNV, CDR2 YYDKDF, per germline (reference sequence). The CDR3 sequence is CATSRDELTSGGSAYNEQFF. The CDR3 DNA reads TGTGCCACCAGCAGAGATGAATTAACTAGCGGGGGGAGTGCCTACAATGAGCAGTTCTTC.

The CDR3 coding sequence is TGTGCCAGTTGGAGGGGTACTGAAGCTTTCTTT. Its protein is CASWRGTEAFF. The chain couples TRBV19 to TRBJ1-1; D is possibly TRBD1 (5 bases). CDR3 length: 11 amino acids. The germline V gene encodes CDR1 LNHDA and CDR2 SQIVND (reference sequence). V lost 8 bases to trimming and J lost 5 bases, with 9 bases between them.

The V and J genes are TRBV7-8 and TRBJ1-1, with unresolved D. The CDR3 is 15 residues long. Trimming pared 5 bases from V and 0 bases from J, leaving 13 bases between. Germline CDR1 SGHVS, CDR2 FQNEAQ. CDR3 DNA: TGTGCCAGCAGCCCGAAGGCACCAGTGAACACTGAAGCTTTCTTT. This codes for CASSPKAPVNTEAFF.

The CDR3 here is CASSQDSKGRIYGYTF. The CDR3 coding sequence is TGCGCCAGCAGCCAAGATAGTAAAGGGCGGATTTATGGCTACACCTTC. The chain uses TRBV4-1 and TRBJ1-2; no firm D call. The CDR3 sequence is 16 residues long. The V gene lost 0 bases and the J gene lost 5 bases, with 16 bases spanning the gap. Germline lookup yields CDR1 MGHRA and CDR2 YSYEKL.

The rearrangement joins TRBV30 to TRBJ2-7; possible D gene TRBD2, 5 bases. The V gene's germline CDR1 is GTSNPN and CDR2 SVGIG (reference sequence). Trimming removed 0 bases from V and 3 bases from J, with 9 bases in between. The CDR3 is 13 amino acids. CDR3 sequence: CAWSVRGNYEQYF. CDR3 in DNA: TGTGCCTGGAGTGTACGAGGGAACTACGAGCAGTACTTC. The full variable domain, completed using reference TRBV30 and TRBJ2-7, is SQTIHQWPATLVQPVGSPLSLECTVEGTSNPNLYWYRQAAGRGLQLLFYSVGIGQISSEVPQNLSASRPQDRQFILSSKKLLLSDSGFYLCAWSVRGNYEQYFGPGTRLTVT.

This rearrangement joins TRBV19 to TRBJ2-3, with a tentative D call TRBD2 (6 bases). Per the germline V gene, CDR1 is LNHDA and CDR2 is SQIVND (reference sequence). V was clipped by 3 bases and J by 10 bases, with 11 bases between them. This CDR3 has 12 amino acids. CDR3 amino acids: CASSMEGRSQYF. DNA of the CDR3: TGTGCCAGTAGTATGGAGGGACGGTCGCAGTATTTT.

This clone was seen a few times. The chain employs TRBV7-7 and TRBJ2-7; maybe TRBD1 (5 bases). The CDR3 runs 14 residues. Germline CDR1 reads SSHAT; CDR2 reads FNYEAQ (reference sequence). V lost 2 bases and J lost 3, with 11 bases in between. CDR3 amino acids: CASSLFQGNYEQYF. The CDR3, as DNA: TGTGCCAGCAGCTTATTCCAGGGTAACTACGAGCAGTACTTC.

The chain joins TRBV12-5 to TRBJ1-2; the D gene is possibly TRBD1 (6 bases). Trimming took off 4 bases at V and 4 bases at J, with 16 bases between the two ends. Germline V CDR1 and CDR2: LGHNT, FRNRAP. The CDR3 loop spans 15 amino acids. CDR3 in amino acids: CASGSGYRDRYGYTF. The CDR3 nucleotides are TGTGCTAGTGGTTCCGGGTACAGGGACCGCTATGGCTACACCTTC.

This clone was seen a single time. V usage is TRBV5-5 and J usage is TRBJ1-4, with D perhaps TRBD1 (5 bases). V was pared by 4 bases and J by 8 bases, with 12 bases between. The CDR3 is made up of 13 amino acids. Germline V gene data show CDR1 as SGHKS and CDR2 as YYEKEE (reference sequence). Here the CDR3 reads CASSGGPVEKLFF. In nucleotides, the CDR3 is TGTGCCAGCAGCGGGGGACCTGTCGAAAAACTGTTTTTT. The full variable domain, completed using reference TRBV5-5 and TRBJ1-4, is DAGVTQSPTHLIKTRGQQVTLRCSPISGHKSVSWYQQVLGQGPQFIFQYYEKEERGRGNFPDRFSARQFPNYSSELNVNALLLGDSALYLCASSGGPVEKLFFGSGTQLSVL.

CDR3 sequence: CASSEANHSNQPQHF. The CDR3 DNA reads as TGTGCCAGCAGTGAAGCGAATCATAGCAATCAGCCCCAGCATTTT. The chain has TRBV2 and TRBJ1-5; D remains unclear. V lost 0 bases to trimming and J lost 0 bases, with 6 bases between them. The V gene's germline CDR1 is SNHLY and CDR2 FYNNEI. This CDR3 is 15 amino acids long.

The chain joins TRBV18 to TRBJ2-3; D might be TRBD1 (6 bases). Per the germline V gene, CDR1 is KGHSH and CDR2 is LQKENI. V lost 11 bases and J 6 bases, leaving 12 bases between the germline ends. The CDR3 is 11 residues long. In nucleotides, the CDR3 is TGTGCCGGGGGCTGGTCGGATACGCAGTATTTT. This translates into CAGGWSDTQYF.

The chain recombines TRBV10-3 with TRBJ2-1; TRBD2 agrees at 7 bases. The CDR3 contains 17 residues. In germline, CDR1 is ENHRY, CDR2 SYGVKD. V trimming: 0 bases; J trimming: 3 bases; junction bases outside the gene matches: 8. The CDR3 bases are TGTGCCATCAGTGAGTCGACGGGGGGTCGAAGCTACAATGAGCAGTTCTTC. This codes for CAISESTGGRSYNEQFF.

Only one count was recorded for this clone. V gene TRBV5-5 combines with J gene TRBJ1-6; no reliable D call. V dropped 1 base and J dropped 9 bases, with 8 bases sitting between them. The length of the CDR3 is 13 residues. Germline V CDR1 and CDR2: SGHKS, YYEKEE (reference sequence). Written as DNA, the CDR3 is TGTGCCAGCAGCTTGATTAGTGGTTCACCCCTCCACTTT. This codes for CASSLISGSPLHF. Together with reference TRBV5-5 and TRBJ1-6, the CDR3 gives the full variable domain: DAGVTQSPTHLIKTRGQQVTLRCSPISGHKSVSWYQQVLGQGPQFIFQYYEKEERGRGNFPDRFSARQFPNYSSELNVNALLLGDSALYLCASSLISGSPLHFGNGTRLTVT.

The V and J genes are TRBV19 and TRBJ2-3; TRBD2 is a possible D gene (6 bases). The germline V gene encodes CDR1 LNHDA and CDR2 SQIVND (reference sequence). The CDR3 has 15 amino acids. The germline V and J ends were trimmed by 0 bases and 6 bases, with 13 bases remaining between them. The CDR3 DNA reads TGTGCCAGTAGTATAGATCCCGGGGCGGGGGATACGCAGTATTTT. Translated, it gives CASSIDPGAGDTQYF.

V gene TRBV18 combines with J gene TRBJ1-5; D uncertain. Germline V gene lookup returns CDR1 KGHSH and CDR2 LQKENI. The length of the CDR3 is 12 residues. V shed 2 bases and J shed 7 bases, with 6 bases lying between them. The CDR3 protein is CASSPNNQPQHF. DNA for the CDR3: TGTGCCAGCTCACCAAACAACCAGCCCCAGCATTTT. Full variable domain (missing parts from reference TRBV18 and TRBJ1-5): NAGVMQNPRHLVRRRGQEARLRCSPMKGHSHVYWYRQLPEEGLKFMVYLQKENIIDESGMPKERFSAEFPKEGPSILRIQQVVRGDSAAYFCASSPNNQPQHFGDGTRLSIL.

The chain recombines TRBV30 with TRBJ1-1; 8 nucleotides line up with TRBD1. With V trimmed by 5 bases and J by 11 bases, 10 bases remained unmatched. The CDR3 contains 12 residues. In germline, CDR1 is GTSNPN, CDR2 SVGIG (reference sequence). CDR3 protein: CAWATGGGRAFF. For the CDR3, the DNA is TGTGCCTGGGCTACAGGGGGTGGAAGGGCTTTCTTT.

This clone has just a few counts. The V call is TRBV14, the J call TRBJ2-7; D call uncertain. From germline, CDR1 is SGHDN and CDR2 FVKESK. The CDR3 totals 13 residues. V lost 2 bases, J lost 5 bases, and 10 bases lay in between. CDR3 DNA: TGTGCCAGCAGCCAACACTTGGGCCACGAGCAGTACTTC. As protein: CASSQHLGHEQYF.

The chain links TRBV7-2 to TRBJ2-5, with a tentative D call TRBD1 (5 bases). The CDR3 sequence is 14 residues long. Germline CDR1 reads SGHTA; CDR2 reads FQGNSA. The ends were cut back, 3 bases at V and 5 bases at J, with 13 bases in the middle. The DNA of the CDR3 is TGTGCCAGCAGCTTCCTAGGGGCAATCGAGACCCAGTACTTC. This gives the protein CASSFLGAIETQYF.

The gene calls are TRBV5-1 and TRBJ2-5; D not certain. The J call may be faulty, since TRBJ2-7 better matches the DNA end. This CDR3 is 13 amino acids long. Germline lookup yields CDR1 SGHRS and CDR2 YFSETQ. As DNA, the CDR3 is TGCGCCAGCAGCTTGCTATCATCCTACGAGCAGTACTTC. Residues: CASSLLSSYEQYF.